This T cell receptor (beta chain) was sequenced during a study of blood T cell repertoires in COVID-19. CDR3 length: 18 amino acids. Germline V CDR1 and CDR2: LGHDT, YNNKEL (reference sequence). Trimming removed 0 bases at V and 3 bases at J, with 20 bases between. Generated by immunoSEQ multiplex PCR, the TCRdb table keeps only in-frame clones and is missing some. The top ten hold 0.7% to 0.9% of the sample, which has 150,000 to 200,000 clones, 70% to 90% seen once. Sequenced: PBMCs or T cells enriched from blood (not recorded which). The V and J genes are TRBV3-1 (or the pseudogene TRBV3-2) and TRBJ2-5; D perhaps matches TRBD2 (6 bases). The TCR was taken from a woman aged 18-35 years who had recovered from COVID-19. The CDR3 bases are TGTGCCAGCAGCCAAGAGCTATGGGATAGCGGATTAAAAGAGACCCAGTACTTC. Protein: CASSQELWDSGLKETQYF.